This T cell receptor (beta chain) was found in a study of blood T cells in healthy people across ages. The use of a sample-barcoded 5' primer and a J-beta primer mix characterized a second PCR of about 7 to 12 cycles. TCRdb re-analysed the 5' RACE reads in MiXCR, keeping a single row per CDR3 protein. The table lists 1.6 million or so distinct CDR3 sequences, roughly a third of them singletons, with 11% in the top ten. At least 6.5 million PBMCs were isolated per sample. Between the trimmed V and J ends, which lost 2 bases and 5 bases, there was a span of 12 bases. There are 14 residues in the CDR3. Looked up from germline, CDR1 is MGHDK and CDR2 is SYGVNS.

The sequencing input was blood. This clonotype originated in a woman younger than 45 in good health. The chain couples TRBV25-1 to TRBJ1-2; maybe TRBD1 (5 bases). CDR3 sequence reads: CASSEGTHLYGYTF. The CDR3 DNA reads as TGTGCCAGCAGTGAAGGGACCCACCTATATGGCTACACCTTC.